Detailed here is one T cell receptor (beta chain). Its antigen is unknown. The germline V gene has CDR1 SGHTA and CDR2 FQGNSA. Trimming took 5 bases from V and 5 from J; bases not matched to a gene: 6. CDR3 size: 15 residues. This entry belongs to a study of T cells and Merkel cell carcinoma outcomes. General study findings and limits: In Merkel cell carcinoma, repertoire and T-cell density reportedly predicted outcomes.

TCRdb's copy holds only in-frame clones and misses some; the assay was immunoSEQ multiplex PCR. The sample carries 7,000 to 10,000 clones, around 84% recorded once. Sequenced material: tumor tissue from Merkel cell carcinoma. The source of this sequence is a human donor with Merkel cell carcinoma. The J gene is TRBJ2-1, the V gene TRBV7-2; 10 nucleotides match TRBD2. As DNA, the CDR3 is TGTGCCAGCAGCAGGGAGCGGGGGGGCCACAATGAGCAGTTCTTC. Its translation is CASSRERGGHNEQFF.